These T cell receptor beta chains were read from a single sample in a study of T cell responses to AZD1222 COVID-19 vaccine. Clones were read by immunoSEQ multiplex PCR, and TCRdb kept only the in-frame ones, dropping some. The data contain about 100,000 clones, less than 90% of them singletons. Sequences were derived from peripheral blood, sampled on day 0 of AZD1222 vaccination. The source of these receptors is an adult in good health. The CDR3 runs from the conserved cysteine through the conserved F or W. The order of the fields is D gene, J gene, V gene, clone size, CDR3 protein, CDR3 DNA. The D gene is left open where the match is weak. The listing skips clone size in some rows; elsewhere it reads once, few, many or a size class.

TRBD1 | TRBJ1-2 | TRBV5-1 | once | CASSPLSGTGTYGYTF | TGCGCCAGCAGTCCTCTTTCCGGGACAGGGACCTATGGCTACACCTTC
. | TRBJ2-2 | TRBV27 | . | CASSARGHNTGELFF | TGTGCCAGCTCCGCCCGGGGACATAACACCGGGGAGCTGTTTTTT
. | TRBJ1-3 | TRBV6-6 | . | CASSYSSGLGNTIYF | TGTGCCAGCAGTTACTCGTCTGGTCTAGGGAACACCATATATTTT
. | TRBJ1-5 | TRBV20-1 | . | CSVGHQPQHF | TGCAGTGTTGGCCATCAGCCCCAGCATTTT
. | TRBJ1-5 | TRBV7-2 | . | CASSPDTGGYQPQHF | TGTGCCAGCAGCCCGGACACAGGTGGATATCAGCCCCAGCATTTT
TRBD2 | TRBJ2-1 | TRBV9 | once | CASSPGGGDSSYNEQFF | TGTGCCAGCAGCCCCGGGGGGGGCGACAGCTCCTACAATGAGCAGTTCTTC
TRBD1 | TRBJ1-5 | TRBV19 | . | CASSSLRTGFNQPQHF | TGTGCCAGTAGTTCCCTTAGGACAGGTTTCAATCAGCCCCAGCATTTT
. | TRBJ2-3 | TRBV20-1 | . | CSASSSRGSTDTQYF | TGCAGTGCTAGTTCTTCACGGGGTAGCACAGATACGCAGTATTTT
. | TRBJ1-1 | TRBV6-5 | . | CASSYSGRSNEAFF | TGTGCCAGCAGTTACTCGGGGCGCTCAAACGAAGCTTTCTTT
. | TRBJ2-5 | TRBV7-3 | . | CASSLTPGGGTQYF | TGTGCCAGCAGCTTAACCCCAGGTGGGGGAACCCAGTACTTC
. | TRBJ1-1 | TRBV9 | . | CASSVGGVNTEAFF | TGTGCCAGCAGCGTAGGGGGCGTGAACACTGAAGCTTTCTTT
. | TRBJ1-2 | TRBV4-1 | few | CASSWVGGNGYTF | TGCGCCAGCAGCTGGGTCGGGGGCAATGGCTACACCTTC
. | TRBJ1-5 | TRBV12-5 | few | CASGLGRHGGRQPQHF | TGTGCTAGTGGTTTGGGCCGGCACGGGGGACGGCAGCCCCAGCATTTT
. | TRBJ1-5 | TRBV28 | . | CASRFGGGNQPQHF | TGTGCCAGCAGGTTCGGTGGGGGCAATCAGCCCCAGCATTTT
. | TRBJ2-7 | TRBV28 | . | CASATGYEQYF | TGTGCCAGCGCTACTGGGTACGAGCAGTACTTC
. | TRBJ2-2 | TRBV21-1 | once | CASSKENAGKEYHEGQTNTGELFF | TGTGCCAGCAGCAAGGAGAACGCCGGAAAAGAATACCACGAGGGACAGACAAACACCGGGGAGCTGTTTTTT
. | TRBJ1-5 | TRBV7-9 | . | CASSFLTETQPQHF | TGTGCCAGCAGCTTTTTGACCGAGACGCAGCCCCAGCATTTT
. | TRBJ2-1 | TRBV27 | . | CASGTYETGYNEQFF | TGTGCCAGCGGAACCTACGAGACGGGTTACAATGAGCAGTTCTTC
TRBD2 | TRBJ2-1 | TRBV10-3 | . | CAISHGTSGGAGEQFF | TGTGCCATCAGCCACGGGACTAGCGGGGGGGCCGGAGAGCAGTTCTTC
. | TRBJ1-6 | TRBV11-3 | . | CASSTRPNSPLHF | TGTGCCAGCAGCACCCGCCCTAATTCACCCCTCCACTTT
TRBD2 | TRBJ2-5 | TRBV19 | once | CASKPWGGGAGETQYF | TGTGCCTCCAAACCCTGGGGCGGGGGGGCCGGAGAGACCCAGTACTTC
. | TRBJ2-7 | TRBV7-8 | . | CASSPPLYEQYF | TGTGCCAGCAGCCCCCCGCTCTACGAGCAGTACTTC
TRBD1 | TRBJ1-5 | TRBV29-1 | . | CSVRMGGQGDNQPQHF | TGCAGCGTTCGAATGGGGGGACAGGGGGATAATCAGCCCCAGCATTTT
TRBD1 | TRBJ1-5 | TRBV6-5 | once | CASSYAQGVNQPQHF | TGTGCCAGCAGTTACGCCCAGGGGGTCAATCAGCCCCAGCATTTT
. | TRBJ1-2 | TRBV7-2 | . | CASSLAKGNYGYTF | TGTGCCAGCAGCTTAGCGAAGGGCAACTATGGCTACACCTTC
TRBD1 | TRBJ1-2 | TRBV29-1 | . | CSVVGPGQKNYGYTF | TGCAGCGTTGTCGGACCGGGACAGAAAAACTATGGCTACACCTTC
. | TRBJ1-5 | TRBV12-3/TRBV12-4 | . | CASSASNQPQHF | TGTGCCAGCAGCGCTAGCAATCAGCCCCAGCATTTT
. | TRBJ1-6 | TRBV5-5 | . | CASRSGTGTNSPLHF | TGTGCCAGCAGGTCTGGAACAGGGACTAATTCACCCCTCCACTTT
TRBD1 | TRBJ1-1 | TRBV19 | . | CASSQARDSLMNTEAFF | TGTGCCAGTAGCCAAGCCCGGGACAGCCTCATGAACACTGAAGCTTTCTTT
. | TRBJ1-5 | TRBV7-8 | . | CASSLGVSNQPQHF | TGTGCCAGCAGCTTAGGAGTAAGCAATCAGCCCCAGCATTTT
. | TRBJ1-2 | TRBV7-2 | . | CASSPPGGHGYTF | TGTGCCAGCAGCCCCCCAGGCGGTCATGGCTACACCTTC
TRBD2 | TRBJ2-5 | TRBV11-1 | . | CASSPGLAGETQYF | TGTGCCAGCAGCCCGGGACTAGCGGGAGAGACCCAGTACTTC
TRBD1 | TRBJ1-2 | TRBV28 | . | CASSLLSGRGNYGYTF | TGTGCCAGCAGTTTATTGTCCGGCAGGGGGAACTATGGCTACACCTTC
. | TRBJ1-1 | TRBV12-3/TRBV12-4 | few | CASVRFFTEAFF | TGTGCCAGTGTTAGGTTTTTCACTGAAGCTTTCTTT
. | TRBJ2-1 | TRBV30 | . | CAWSVPYNEQFF | TGTGCCTGGAGTGTACCCTACAATGAGCAGTTCTTC
TRBD2 | TRBJ2-4 | TRBV6-2/TRBV6-3 | . | CASSPGLAGGRRGAKNIQYF | TGTGCCAGCAGTCCCGGACTAGCGGGGGGGCGACGCGGGGCCAAAAACATTCAGTACTTC
. | TRBJ1-1 | TRBV7-8 | . | CASSSGGPEAFF | TGTGCCAGCAGCTCCGGAGGGCCTGAAGCTTTCTTT
TRBD1 | TRBJ1-5 | TRBV6-5 | few | CASSTTGTGAQPQHF | TGTGCCAGCAGTACCACCGGGACAGGGGCTCAGCCCCAGCATTTT
TRBD1 | TRBJ2-2 | TRBV5-1 | . | CASSPTGEPGELFF | TGCGCCAGCAGCCCGACAGGGGAGCCCGGGGAGCTGTTTTTT
TRBD1 | TRBJ1-5 | TRBV5-1 | . | CASSRGDRGDQPQHF | TGCGCCAGCAGCCGGGGGGACAGGGGCGATCAGCCCCAGCATTTT
TRBD2 | TRBJ2-3 | TRBV9 | . | CASSVGPGTIGDTQYF | TGTGCCAGCAGCGTCGGTCCCGGGACTATCGGAGATACGCAGTATTTT
. | TRBJ2-7 | TRBV9 | . | CASSPRDSTYEQYF | TGTGCCAGCAGCCCCCGGGACTCGACCTACGAGCAGTACTTC
TRBD1 | TRBJ1-2 | TRBV28 | . | CASSPAGTVYGYTF | TGTGCCAGCAGCCCCGCCGGGACAGTCTATGGCTACACCTTC
. | TRBJ2-2 | TRBV9 | . | CASSVALVNTGELFF | TGTGCCAGCAGCGTAGCTCTGGTAAACACCGGGGAGCTGTTTTTT
TRBD2 | TRBJ2-1 | TRBV11-1 | . | CASSLARRLAGQNEQFF | TGTGCCAGCAGCTTAGCGCGTAGACTAGCGGGGCAGAATGAGCAGTTCTTC
. | TRBJ1-1 | TRBV4-2 | . | CASSQVGGTEAFF | TGTGCCAGCAGCCAAGTCGGGGGCACTGAAGCTTTCTTT
. | TRBJ2-1 | TRBV27 | . | CASSFPLGEQFF | TGTGCCAGCAGTTTTCCCTTGGGGGAGCAGTTCTTC
TRBD1 | TRBJ1-1 | TRBV27 | few | CASSLRAGGTEAFF | TGTGCCAGCAGTTTGCGGGCAGGGGGGACTGAAGCTTTCTTT
. | TRBJ1-1 | TRBV11-3 | . | CASSQRNTEAFF | TGTGCCAGCAGCCAACGGAACACTGAAGCTTTCTTT
. | TRBJ2-2 | TRBV5-4 | . | CASSRTGELFF | TGTGCCAGCAGCCGGACCGGGGAGCTGTTTTTT
. | TRBJ1-1 | TRBV18 | . | CASSAGREAFF | TGTGCCAGCTCGGCCGGACGGGAAGCTTTCTTT
. | TRBJ1-4 | TRBV25-1 | . | CASSAANTNEKLFF | TGTGCCAGCAGTGCGGCGAATACTAATGAAAAACTGTTTTTT
. | TRBJ1-5 | TRBV29-1 | . | CSVELVKGQPQHF | TGCAGCGTTGAACTTGTTAAAGGGCAGCCCCAGCATTTT
. | TRBJ1-6 | TRBV5-4 | . | CASSPDGRWGAQFNSPLHF | TGTGCCAGCAGCCCCGACGGCAGGTGGGGGGCTCAATTTAATTCACCCCTCCACTTT